This T cell receptor (beta chain) emerged from a study of blood T cell repertoires in COVID-19 (dated by TCRdb to 2020 to 2022). About the investigation overall: The collaborator samples originated in the United States, Italy and Spain and spanned the acute and convalescent phases of COVID-19. The prospective study material was composed of cDNA or gDNA derived from T cells, B-cell-depleted T cells, or PBMCs. Subjects who had been exposed to COVID-19, were actively infected with it, or had recovered from it provided the deeply sampled blood TCRbeta repertoires that made up the dataset. The repertoires were made available in a free public database intended to serve as a resource for research on the immune response to SARS-CoV-2. Samples came from the ongoing ImmuneRACE study (first 160 participants) plus 1,254 subjects from 6 global collaborators. Sample metadata almost always included a de-identified subject ID, COVID-19 status, age in years and sex. Where available, HLA class I and class II types were taken from metadata supplied by the sample provider and were not determined by assay-based typing. What the research found in general, with its limitations: The quantity of clinical and demographic metadata differed by source and by participant and was supplied without curation.

There are 14 amino acids in the CDR3, from cysteine to phenylalanine inclusive. Kept here is only the CDR3 DNA, which spans 42 bases and is read in frame from base 1. CDR1 and CDR2 were assigned from the germline V gene as SGHRS and YFSETQ. V is cut by 1 base and J by 3 bases, and the space between the germline ends is 10 bases. TCRbeta CDR3 regions were amplified from genomic DNA using the immunoSEQ Assay, a bias-controlled multiplex PCR. Concerning the study's data processing: Nucleated cell counts per sample were estimated from amplification of reference gene primers within the assay. To quantify the absolute abundance of each unique TCRbeta CDR3 rearrangement, sequence reads were collapsed and filtered. For each sample, productive Simpson clonality was calculated as the square root of Simpson's diversity index across productive rearrangements. TCRdb stores this immuneACCESS table with in-frame sequences only. Part of the clones is absent; in the studies checked, under half of the shortfall reflects unresolved V genes, and no reason is known for the rest. V and J calls and clone size are given by that table; D and trimming were obtained from the DNA. This sample comprises about 59,000 clones, 73% of them detected only once. The top ten constitute around 14% of the sample.

Whole blood was collected in K2EDTA tubes by collaborating institutions according to the institutions' own protocols. For TCRbeta analysis, collaborator samples were shipped as frozen whole blood, as isolated PBMCs, or as DNA extracted from either sample type. This clone was seen a few times. Its antigen specificity is not known. It has no much larger one-base neighbor in the sample; base qualities were not kept. The sequence is built from TRBV5-1 and TRBJ1-1; TRBD1 is a possible D gene, resting on 6 matching bases. The sequence was collected from a woman aged 70-85 years with acute or convalescent COVID-19. Sequencing used peripheral blood. The DNA sequence reads TGCGCCAGCAGCTTGAAGAGGGGGTACACTGAAGCTTTCTTT. This codes for CASSLKRGYTEAFF.